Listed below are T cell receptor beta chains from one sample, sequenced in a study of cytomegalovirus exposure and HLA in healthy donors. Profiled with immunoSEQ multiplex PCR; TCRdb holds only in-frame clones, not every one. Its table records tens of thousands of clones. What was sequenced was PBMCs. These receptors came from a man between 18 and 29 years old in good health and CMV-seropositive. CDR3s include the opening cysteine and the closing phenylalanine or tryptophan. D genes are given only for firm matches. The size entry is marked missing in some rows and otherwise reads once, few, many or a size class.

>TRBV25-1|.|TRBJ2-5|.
TGTGCCAGCAGTATACACCTGCTGCCCCAAGAGACCCAGTACTTC
CASSIHLLPQETQYF
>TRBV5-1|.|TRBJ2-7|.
TGCGCCAGCAGCTTGGTTATATCCTACGAGCAGTACTTC
CASSLVISYEQYF
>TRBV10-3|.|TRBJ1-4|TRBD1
TGTGCCATCAGGGCTGGACAGGGGGCTATAACTAATGAAAAACTGTTTTTT
CAIRAGQGAITNEKLFF
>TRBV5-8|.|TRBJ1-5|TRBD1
TGTGCCAGCAGCTTGGAAGTGACAGGGCTCGGTCAGCCCCAGCATTTT
CASSLEVTGLGQPQHF
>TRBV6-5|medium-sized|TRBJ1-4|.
TGTGCCAGCAGTCGCGGAACAACTAATGAAAAACTGTTTTTT
CASSRGTTNEKLFF
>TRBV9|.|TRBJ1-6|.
TGTGCCAGCAGCGTAGCGGAGGGAAGGGGTTCACCCCTCCACTTT
CASSVAEGRGSPLHF
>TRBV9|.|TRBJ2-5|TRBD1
TGTGCCAGCAGCACCCGACAGGGGGCCGGAGAGACCCAGTACTTC
CASSTRQGAGETQYF
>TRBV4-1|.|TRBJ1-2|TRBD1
TGCGCCAGCAGCCAACCGAAGGACAGGGGACCTCATGGCTACACCTTC
CASSQPKDRGPHGYTF
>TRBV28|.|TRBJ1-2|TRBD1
TGTGCCAGCAGTTTGGACAGGGGGGACTATGGCTACACCTTC
CASSLDRGDYGYTF
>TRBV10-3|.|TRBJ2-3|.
TGTGCCATCAGTGAGTCCCCAGCAGGAGGGCGCCCAGATACGCAGTATTTT
CAISESPAGGRPDTQYF
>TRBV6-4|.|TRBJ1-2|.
TGTGCCAGCAGTGACGGACCGGGAATTAACTATGGCTACACCTTC
CASSDGPGINYGYTF
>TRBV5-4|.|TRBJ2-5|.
TGTGCCAGCAGCGCCATAGCCATCCAAGAGACCCAGTACTTC
CASSAIAIQETQYF
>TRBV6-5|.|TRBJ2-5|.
TGTGCCAGCAGTTACCCTCCCCGGGAGACCCAGTACTTC
CASSYPPRETQYF
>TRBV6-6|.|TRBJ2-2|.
TGTGCCAGCAGTTCCAGGGTCACCGGGGAGCTGTTTTTT
CASSSRVTGELFF
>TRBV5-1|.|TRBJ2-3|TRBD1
TGCGCCAGCAGCGGGGGACAGGGGCTCACAGATACGCAGTATTTT
CASSGGQGLTDTQYF
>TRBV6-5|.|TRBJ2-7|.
TGTGCCAGCAGTTACTCTCCCGAAGCCTACGAGCAGTACTTC
CASSYSPEAYEQYF
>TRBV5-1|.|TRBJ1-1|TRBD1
TGCGCCAGCAGCTTGGGAGTGACAGGGATGAACACTGAAGCTTTCTTT
CASSLGVTGMNTEAFF
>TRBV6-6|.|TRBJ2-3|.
TGTGCCAGCGTACGAAGCGCAGATACGCAGTATTTT
CASVRSADTQYF
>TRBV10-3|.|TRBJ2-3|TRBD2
TGTGCCATCAGTGAGTCGCCGTCGGGAGGGGGCACAGATACGCAGTATTTT
CAISESPSGGGTDTQYF
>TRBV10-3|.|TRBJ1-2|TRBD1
TGTGCCATTAGTGAGGGGGCCCTTCTTTATGGCTACACCTTC
CAISEGALLYGYTF
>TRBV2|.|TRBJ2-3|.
TGTGCCAGCAGTGAAGCGGTGCGGGCTGGCACAGATACGCAGTATTTT
CASSEAVRAGTDTQYF
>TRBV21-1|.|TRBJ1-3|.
TGTGCCAGCAGCACCCAGAAAAAGGACAGTACCTTAATTAAATCTGGAAACACCATATATTTT
CASSTQKKDSTLIKSGNTIYF
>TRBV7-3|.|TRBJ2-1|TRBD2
TGTGCCAGCAGCTTTTCTAGCGGGGGGTTTAATGAGCAGTTCTTC
CASSFSSGGFNEQFF
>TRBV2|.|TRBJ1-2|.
TGTGCCAGCAGTGAAGCAGCCCACGGGGGCTACACCTTC
CASSEAAHGGYTF
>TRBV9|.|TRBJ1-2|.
TGTGCCAGCAGGGGGAGTGAACGCACTCACTATGGCTACACCTTC
CASRGSERTHYGYTF
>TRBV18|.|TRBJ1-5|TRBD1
TGTGCCAGCTCACCACCGGGACAGGGAGGAAATCAGCCCCAGCATTTT
CASSPPGQGGNQPQHF
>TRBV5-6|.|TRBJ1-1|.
TGTGCCAGCAGCTTCGGGAACACTGAAGCTTTCTTT
CASSFGNTEAFF
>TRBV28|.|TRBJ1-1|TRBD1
TGTGCCAGCAGTCCCCTAACCGGGACAGATCAGGGAGCTTTCTTT
CASSPLTGTDQGAFF
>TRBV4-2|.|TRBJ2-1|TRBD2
TGTGCCAGCAGCCAAGTCAGCCTAGCGGGGAATGAGCAGTTCTTC
CASSQVSLAGNEQFF
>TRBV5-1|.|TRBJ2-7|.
TGCGCCAGCAGCTTGCAAGGAACAGGGTGGACCTACGAGCAGTACTTC
CASSLQGTGWTYEQYF
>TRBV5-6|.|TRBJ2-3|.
TGTGCCAGCAGCTTGGAAGGCCGAGGGGGTACGCAGTATTTT
CASSLEGRGGTQYF
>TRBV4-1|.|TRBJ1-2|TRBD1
TGCGCCAGCAGCCCGACTCCGGGACAGGGTAACTATGGCTACACCTTC
CASSPTPGQGNYGYTF
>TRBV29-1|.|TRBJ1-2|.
TGCAGCGTGTATCGTTCCGGCTACACCTTC
CSVYRSGYTF
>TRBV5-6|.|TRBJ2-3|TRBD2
TGTGCCAGCAGCTTTCGACTAGCGGGGGGAATAGATACGCAGTATTTT
CASSFRLAGGIDTQYF
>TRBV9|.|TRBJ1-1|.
TGTGCCAGCAGCGTAATCGCACTCAACACTGAAGCTTTCTTT
CASSVIALNTEAFF
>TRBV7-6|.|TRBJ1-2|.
TGTGCCAGCAGTCGAACAGGGTTAGACGGCTACACCTTC
CASSRTGLDGYTF
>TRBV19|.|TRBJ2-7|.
TGTGCCAGTAGTATCGTCCAGTCGGAGCAGTACTTC
CASSIVQSEQYF
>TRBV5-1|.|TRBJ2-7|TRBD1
TGCGCCAGCAGCTTGGCACAGGGGCGACACTACGAGCAGTACTTC
CASSLAQGRHYEQYF
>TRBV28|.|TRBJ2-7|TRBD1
TGTGCCAGCAGTTCCCCACGGGACAGCCCCCATGACGAGCAGTACTTC
CASSSPRDSPHDEQYF
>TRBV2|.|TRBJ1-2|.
TGTGCCAGCAGTGGGGGGGACTATGGCTACACCTTC
CASSGGDYGYTF
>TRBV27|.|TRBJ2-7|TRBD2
TGTGCCAGCAGGCGGACTAGCGGGAACTACGAGCAGTACTTC
CASRRTSGNYEQYF
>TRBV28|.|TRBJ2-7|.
TGTGCCAGCAGTTTGTTTCAGGGGACCTACGAGCAGTACTTC
CASSLFQGTYEQYF
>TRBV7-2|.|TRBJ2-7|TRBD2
TGTGCCAGCAGCTTAACGGCCCTAGCGGGAGGGACTCGAGAGCAGTACTTC
CASSLTALAGGTREQYF
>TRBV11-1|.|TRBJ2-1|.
TGTGCCAGCAGCGTGGGGGGCAATGAGCAGTTCTTC
CASSVGGNEQFF
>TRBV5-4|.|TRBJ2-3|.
TGTGCCAGCAGCTCGACAGATGATACGCAGTATTTT
CASSSTDDTQYF
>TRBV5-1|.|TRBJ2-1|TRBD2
TGCGCCAGCAGTCTAGCGGGGGGATCTTTATTACTTCCCTACAATGAGCAGTTCTTC
CASSLAGGSLLLPYNEQFF
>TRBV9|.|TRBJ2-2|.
TGTGCCAGCAGCCCTACGACAGGAGCGAACACCGGGGAGCTGTTTTTT
CASSPTTGANTGELFF
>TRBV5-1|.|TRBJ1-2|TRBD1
TGCGCCAGCAGCTTGGGGGACAGCTATGGCTACACCTTC
CASSLGDSYGYTF
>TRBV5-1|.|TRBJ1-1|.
TGCGCCAGCAGCGGGGACAACAAGAACACTGAAGCTTTCTTT
CASSGDNKNTEAFF
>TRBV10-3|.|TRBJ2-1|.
TGTGCCATCGCGGACAATGAGCAGTTCTTC
CAIADNEQFF
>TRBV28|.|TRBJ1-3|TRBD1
TGTGCCAGCAGTTCGACAGGGGCCGGAAACACCATATATTTT
CASSSTGAGNTIYF
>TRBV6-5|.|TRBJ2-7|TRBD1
TGTGCCAGCCGCAGGGGGCTGCTATACGAGCAGTACTTC
CASRRGLLYEQYF
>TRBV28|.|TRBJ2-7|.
TGTGCCAGCAGCCCGGGGGGCCGGACCCGCTACGAGCAGTACTTC
CASSPGGRTRYEQYF
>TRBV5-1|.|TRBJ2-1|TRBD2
TGCGCCAGCAGCTTTGGGACTAGCGGCCGCTACAATGAGCAGTTCTTC
CASSFGTSGRYNEQFF
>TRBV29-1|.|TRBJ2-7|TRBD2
TGCAGCGTTGAGACTAGCGGGAGTGACGAGCAGTACTTC
CSVETSGSDEQYF
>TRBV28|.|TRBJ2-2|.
TGTGCCAGCAGTTTTCCCCGGACTCTGAACACCGGGGAGCTGTTTTTT
CASSFPRTLNTGELFF
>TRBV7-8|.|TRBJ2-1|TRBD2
TGTGCCAGCAGCTTAATTAGCGGGAGCGGTGAGCAGTTCTTC
CASSLISGSGEQFF